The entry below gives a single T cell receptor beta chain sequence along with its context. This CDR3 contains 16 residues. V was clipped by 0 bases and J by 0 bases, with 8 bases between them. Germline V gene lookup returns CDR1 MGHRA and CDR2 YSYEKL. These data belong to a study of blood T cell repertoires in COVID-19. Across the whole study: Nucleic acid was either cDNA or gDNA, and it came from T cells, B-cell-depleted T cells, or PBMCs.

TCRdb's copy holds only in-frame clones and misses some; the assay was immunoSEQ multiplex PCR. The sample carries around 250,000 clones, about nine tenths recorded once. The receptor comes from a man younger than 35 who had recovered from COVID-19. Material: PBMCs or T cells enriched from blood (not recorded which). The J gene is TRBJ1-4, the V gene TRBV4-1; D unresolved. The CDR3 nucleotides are TGCGCCAGCAGCCAAGAGCGCCAAGCAACTAATGAAAAACTGTTTTTT. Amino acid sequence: CASSQERQATNEKLFF.